One T cell receptor (beta chain) is described in this entry. Its antigen is unidentified. This sample was included in a study of T-cell memory formation after mild COVID-19. General study results and limits: Among contracting clones, CD4+ were mainly CM/EM and CD8+ enriched in EMRA.

Using constant-segment primers, 5'RACE produced TCR alpha and TCR beta cDNA libraries carrying sample barcodes and UMIs. TCRdb redid the calling of the 5' RACE reads with MiXCR, one entry per CDR3 protein. The sample contains approximately 480,000 distinct CDR3 sequences, around a sixth of which appear only once. Germline V CDR1 and CDR2: SGHVS, FQNEAQ. The length of the CDR3 is 15 residues. Trimming cost V 5 bases and J 3 bases; bases outside gene matches: 6. Material: PBMCs or a T cell subset sorted from them (not recorded which). This TCR came from an adult woman who had mild COVID-19 (a few samples of this study predate the infection). Cell type and time point are not known. The rearrangement links TRBV7-8 to TRBJ2-7; 11 bases map to TRBD2. For the CDR3, the DNA is TGTGCCAGCAGCGACGGGACTAGCGGAAACTACGAGCAGTACTTC. This codes for CASSDGTSGNYEQYF.